The 26 T cell receptor beta chains in this list originate from one sample, sequenced in a study of blood T cell repertoires in COVID-19. Only in-frame clones appear in the TCRdb table, and some are missing; sequencing was by immunoSEQ multiplex PCR. The sample consists of some 290,000 clones, around four fifths of them appearing once. Sequenced input: peripheral blood. These TCRs come from a man in his 60s who had recovered from COVID-19.

V gene TRBV4-1 combines with J gene TRBJ1-6, with 7 bases matching TRBD1. Germline trimming cut 5 bases from V and 14 bases from J; bases unmatched to any gene: 6. The CDR3 contains 12 residues. Germline values: CDR1 MGHRA, CDR2 YSYEKL. The CDR3 protein is CASSMDRLTLHF. CDR3 bases: TGCGCCAGCAGCATGGACAGGCTCACCCTCCACTTT.

The chain carries TRBV25-1 and TRBJ1-6; weak D call: TRBD1 (5 bases). V dropped 2 bases and J dropped 0 bases, with 8 bases sitting between them. Germline lookup yields CDR1 MGHDK and CDR2 SYGVNS. The CDR3 totals 16 residues. CDR3 in DNA: TGTGCCAGCAGTGAACTCCAGGGCTCCTATAATTCACCCCTCCACTTT. Its translation: CASSELQGSYNSPLHF.

The J gene is TRBJ2-3, the V gene TRBV30, with 8 bases fitting TRBD2. The ends lost 4 bases at V and 8 bases at J; junction bases unmatched: 11. The germline V gene encodes CDR1 GTSNPN and CDR2 SVGIG (reference sequence). The CDR3 extends over 14 amino acids. The CDR3 region is CAWNGRGRGGTQYF. The CDR3 DNA reads as TGTGCCTGGAATGGGAGAGGCCGGGGGGGTACGCAGTATTTT.

CDR3: CASSASGRSTDTQYF. CDR3 coding DNA: TGTGCCAGCAGCGCTAGCGGGAGGAGCACAGATACGCAGTATTTT. This chain joins TRBV16 and TRBJ2-3; 11 positions agree with TRBD2. CDR1 KGHSY and CDR2 FQNENV come from the germline V gene. Losses at the gene ends were 5 bases for V and 0 bases for J; bases not matched to a gene: 1. There are 15 residues in the CDR3.

V gene TRBV18 combines with J gene TRBJ1-1, with 7 bases identical to TRBD1. V was pared by 1 base and J by 7 bases, with 6 bases of the junction left unmatched. Germline CDR1 is KGHSH and CDR2 is LQKENI. This CDR3 is 14 amino acids long. The CDR3 DNA reads TGTGCCAGCTCACCACAAAGGACAGGCCTTGAAGCTTTCTTT. Amino acids: CASSPQRTGLEAFF.

For the CDR3, the DNA is TGTGCCAGCAGCCCGCGTCATCTTTCCAATGAGCAGTTCTTC. Translating gives CASSPRHLSNEQFF. The rearrangement joins TRBV7-8 to TRBJ2-1; D call uncertain. The V gene lost 5 bases and the J gene lost 6 bases, with 14 bases spanning the gap. From germline, CDR1 is SGHVS and CDR2 FQNEAQ. The CDR3 covers 14 residues. The variable domain in full, completed from reference TRBV7-8 and TRBJ2-1, reads GAGVSQSPRYKVAKRGQDVALRCDPISGHVSLFWYQQALGQGPEFLTYFQNEAQLDKSGLPSDRFFAERPEGSVSTLKIQRTQQEDSAVYLCASSPRHLSNEQFFGPGTRLTVL.

The rearrangement links TRBV30 to TRBJ2-6; 9 bases are a match to TRBD1. CDR3 length equals 18 residues. Trimming removed 3 bases from V and 0 bases from J; junction bases left unmatched: 9. Germline V gene data show CDR1 as GTSNPN and CDR2 as SVGIG (reference sequence). The CDR3 here is CAWRTGTGKSSGANVLTF. CDR3 sequence (DNA): TGTGCCTGGAGAACCGGGACAGGGAAAAGCTCTGGGGCCAACGTCCTGACTTTC. Using reference TRBV30 and TRBJ2-6 for the parts outside the CDR3, the full variable domain is SQTIHQWPATLVQPVGSPLSLECTVEGTSNPNLYWYRQAAGRGLQLLFYSVGIGQISSEVPQNLSASRPQDRQFILSSKKLLLSDSGFYLCAWRTGTGKSSGANVLTFGAGSRLTVL.

J is TRBJ2-3 and V is TRBV4-1; 12 nucleotides agree with TRBD2. V lost 1 base and J lost 5; bases outside the gene matches: 1. The CDR3 runs 15 residues. The germline gives CDR1 MGHRA, CDR2 YSYEKL. The CDR3: CASSQGLAGVDTQYF. The CDR3 DNA reads TGCGCCAGCAGCCAAGGACTAGCGGGGGTAGATACGCAGTATTTT.

J is TRBJ2-7 and V is TRBV28; 10 bases fit TRBD2. Trimming removed 9 bases from V and 2 bases from J; junction bases left unmatched: 7. Per the germline V gene, CDR1 is MDHEN and CDR2 is SYDVKM. The CDR3 covers 14 residues. The CDR3 DNA sequence: TGTGCCAGTCATTCAGCGGGGGGGCCCTACGAGCAGTACTTC. Translating it yields CASHSAGGPYEQYF.

This clone was seen more than once but under ten times. V and J are TRBV28 and TRBJ1-5; the match to TRBD1 covers 8 bases. Per the germline V gene, CDR1 is MDHEN and CDR2 is SYDVKM. The CDR3 extends over 13 amino acids. The J segment lost 6 bases and the V segment lost 6 bases, leaving 4 bases of the junction unmatched. This chain's CDR3 is CASSDRGGQPQHF. Written as DNA, the CDR3 is TGTGCCAGCAGCGACAGGGGCGGTCAGCCCCAGCATTTT.

The gene calls are TRBV28 and TRBJ2-5; 7 nucleotides line up with TRBD1. V gave up 5 bases and J gave up 2 bases; unmatched junction bases: 8. Germline V CDR1 and CDR2: MDHEN, SYDVKM. The CDR3 has 15 amino acids. The DNA of the CDR3 is TGTGCCAGCAGTACGCGACAGGGAAGGCAAGAGACCCAGTACTTC. It yields the protein CASSTRQGRQETQYF.

The chain carries TRBV11-3 and TRBJ2-2; TRBD2 matches at 10 bases. CDR3 length: 15 residues. Germline trimming cut 4 bases from V and 3 bases from J; bases unmatched to any gene: 2. Germline CDR1 and CDR2: SGHNT and YENEEA. The CDR3 sequence is CASSSGTSDTGELFF. For the CDR3, the DNA is TGTGCCAGCAGCTCCGGGACTAGCGACACCGGGGAGCTGTTTTTT.

The rearrangement uses TRBV5-1 and TRBJ2-3, with 10 bases matching TRBD2. This CDR3 has 15 residues. Trimming cost V 3 bases and J 2 bases; bases outside gene matches: 3. CDR1 and CDR2 from the germline V gene are SGHRS and YFSETQ. This CDR3 is CASSSGLAATDTQYF. CDR3 bases: TGCGCCAGCAGCTCAGGACTAGCGGCCACAGATACGCAGTATTTT. Full variable domain (outside the CDR3, taken from reference TRBV5-1 and TRBJ2-3): KAGVTQTPRYLIKTRGQQVTLSCSPISGHRSVSWYQQTPGQGLQFLFEYFSETQRNKGNFPGRFSGRQFSNSRSEMNVSTLELGDSALYLCASSSGLAATDTQYFGPGTRLTVL.

Notes on this clone: A junction boundary mismatches the germline segment, possibly from a read error. The chain employs TRBV28 and TRBJ1-1, with 7 bases fitting TRBD1. This CDR3 region has 15 residues. Germline values: CDR1 MDHEN, CDR2 SYDVKM. The CDR3: CASSLQGRRNAEAFF. The DNA of the CDR3 is TGTGCCAGCAGTCTACAGGGGCGGCGGAACGCTGAAGCTTTCTTT.

This clone occurred a few times. The chain employs TRBV19 and TRBJ2-7; TRBD1 is a possible D gene (6 bases). Germline V gene data show CDR1 as LNHDA and CDR2 as SQIVND (reference sequence). V shed 4 bases and J shed 5 bases, with 18 bases lying between them. The CDR3 covers 15 residues. CDR3 sequence: CASSNRQVPTNEQYF. CDR3 coding DNA: TGTGCCAGTAGTAACAGACAGGTTCCAACCAACGAGCAGTACTTC.

The rearrangement links TRBV5-1 to TRBJ2-1, with 8 positions matching TRBD2. Trimming took 2 bases from V and 9 from J; bases not matched to a gene: 10. Germline CDR1 SGHRS, CDR2 YFSETQ. This CDR3 is built from 15 residues. CDR3 protein: CASSLSGRSGAEQFF. The CDR3 DNA reads TGCGCCAGCAGCTTAAGCGGGAGATCTGGAGCTGAGCAGTTCTTC. The full variable domain, rest sourced from reference TRBV5-1 and TRBJ2-1, is KAGVTQTPRYLIKTRGQQVTLSCSPISGHRSVSWYQQTPGQGLQFLFEYFSETQRNKGNFPGRFSGRQFSNSRSEMNVSTLELGDSALYLCASSLSGRSGAEQFFGPGTRLTVL.

This clone showed up just once. The chain combines TRBV19 with TRBJ1-4, with D possibly matching TRBD1 (6 bases). The V gene lost 6 bases and the J gene lost 5 bases, with 10 bases spanning the gap. The length of the CDR3 is 13 residues. Germline assignment: CDR1 LNHDA and CDR2 SQIVND (reference sequence). CDR3 in DNA: TGTGCCAGTAGAGGGGACAAAAATGAAAAACTGTTTTTT. It specifies CASRGDKNEKLFF. The whole variable domain, filled in from reference TRBV19 and TRBJ1-4, reads DGGITQSPKYLFRKEGQNVTLSCEQNLNHDAMYWYRQDPGQGLRLIYYSQIVNDFQKGDIAEGYSVSREKKESFPLTVTSAQKNPTAFYLCASRGDKNEKLFFGSGTQLSVL.

This clone was counted between two and nine times. The chain recombines TRBV5-1 with TRBJ2-1, with TRBD1 matching 7 bases. J lost 7 bases, V lost 7 bases, and 11 bases had no gene match. From germline, CDR1 is SGHRS and CDR2 YFSETQ. There are 14 residues in the CDR3. The CDR3, as DNA: TGCGCCAGCCGACAGGGACAGTCGGGGAATGAGCAGTTCTTC. Its protein product is CASRQGQSGNEQFF.

The chain uses TRBV28 and TRBJ2-1; 12 nucleotides match TRBD2. Looked up from germline, CDR1 is MDHEN and CDR2 is SYDVKM. Unmatched junction bases numbered 12, after V lost 2 bases and J lost 4 bases. This CDR3 spans 19 amino acids. The CDR3 reads CASSLVGLAGGRQYNEQFF. CDR3 sequence (DNA): TGTGCCAGCAGTTTAGTGGGCCTAGCGGGGGGGAGACAGTACAATGAGCAGTTCTTC. Looking up the rest from reference TRBV28 and TRBJ2-1 gives the full variable domain: DVKVTQSSRYLVKRTGEKVFLECVQDMDHENMFWYRQDPGLGLRLIYFSYDVKMKEKGDIPEGYSVSREKKERFSLILESASTNQTSMYLCASSLVGLAGGRQYNEQFFGPGTRLTVL.

V and J are TRBV19 and TRBJ2-2; D call uncertain. The CDR3 is made up of 14 amino acids. Germline V CDR1 and CDR2: LNHDA, SQIVND (reference sequence). V was trimmed by 3 bases and J by 7 bases, leaving 12 bases between them. This CDR3 reads CASSIFRGNGELFF. The DNA of the CDR3 is TGTGCCAGTAGTATCTTTAGAGGTAACGGGGAGCTGTTTTTT.

The CDR3 is CASSLMSHTGTRREQYF. The DNA for the CDR3 is TGTGCCAGCAGCTTAATGTCCCACACCGGGACTAGAAGGGAGCAGTACTTC. V and J are TRBV7-3 and TRBJ2-7, with 8 positions matching TRBD2. CDR3 length: 17 residues. Germline CDR1 SGHTA, CDR2 FQGTGA. V trimming: 1 base; J trimming: 7 bases; junction bases outside the gene matches: 15.

The rearrangement uses TRBV2 and TRBJ2-6; 8 bases line up with TRBD1. Per germline, CDR1 SNHLY and CDR2 FYNNEI. The CDR3 length is 16 residues. J gave up 4 bases and V 1 base, and 3 bases lay outside the gene matches. The CDR3 DNA reads TGTGCCAGCAGTGAAGTCAGGGGGCAAGGGGCCAACGTCCTGACTTTC. Protein sequence: CASSEVRGQGANVLTF.

The chain carries TRBV9 and TRBJ2-5, with 7 bases fitting TRBD1. V dropped 0 bases and J dropped 1; count of bases not matched to a gene: 6. This CDR3 region has 16 residues. Germline-derived CDR1 and CDR2 are SGDLS and YYNGEE. CDR3 nucleotides: TGTGCCAGCAGCGTAGCTACAGGGGTTGGCCAAGAGACCCAGTACTTC. Amino acid sequence: CASSVATGVGQETQYF. The complete variable domain, with remaining parts taken from reference TRBV9 and TRBJ2-5, reads DSGVTQTPKHLITATGQRVTLRCSPRSGDLSVYWYQQSLDQGLQFLIQYYNGEERAKGNILERFSAQQFPDLHSELNLSSLELGDSALYFCASSVATGVGQETQYFGPGTRLLVL.

This clone was counted between two and nine times. The chain uses TRBV5-8 and TRBJ2-4, with D unclear. Germline-derived CDR1 and CDR2 are SGHTS and YDEGEE. Trimming removed 0 bases from V and 0 bases from J, with 10 bases in between. This CDR3 comprises 16 residues. The CDR3 protein is CASSLGVDLAKNIQYF. DNA for the CDR3: TGTGCCAGCAGCTTGGGGGTAGACTTAGCCAAAAACATTCAGTACTTC.

This sequence joins TRBV3-1 (or the pseudogene TRBV3-2) and TRBJ2-7, with D possibly matching TRBD1 (6 bases). CDR1 and CDR2 (germline): LGHDT, YNNKEL (reference sequence). CDR3 length: 14 amino acids. V was cut by 1 base and J by 5 bases, with 12 bases left in between. The CDR3 region has the DNA TGTGCCAGCAGCCAAGGGTTACAGGGCCACGAGCAGTACTTC. Translating gives CASSQGLQGHEQYF.

V usage is TRBV11-2 and J usage is TRBJ1-1, with a tentative D call TRBD1 (6 bases). This CDR3 contains 15 residues. Trimming took off 4 bases at V and 0 bases at J, with 12 bases between the two ends. Germline V gene lookup returns CDR1 SGHAT and CDR2 FQNNGV. CDR3 DNA: TGTGCCAGCAGCTCCCGGGGGGCCGTGAACACTGAAGCTTTCTTT. It specifies CASSSRGAVNTEAFF.